This TCR beta chain was identified in a study of shared T cell receptors in the human thymus. Clones were read by immunoSEQ multiplex PCR, and TCRdb kept only the in-frame ones, dropping some. The table includes a few hundred thousand clones, roughly 94% detected once. The clonotype originates from a human donor. The specimen sequenced was thymocytes.

The CDR3 region is CASSLDTGGTASGYTF. CDR3 in DNA: TGTGCCAGCAGCTTAGACACTGGGGGGACAGCTAGTGGCTACACCTTC. This chain connects TRBV11-2 to TRBJ1-2; 7 bases fit TRBD1. Looked up from germline, CDR1 is SGHAT and CDR2 is FQNNGV. This CDR3 spans 16 amino acids. V gave up 0 bases and J gave up 7 bases; unmatched junction bases: 11.